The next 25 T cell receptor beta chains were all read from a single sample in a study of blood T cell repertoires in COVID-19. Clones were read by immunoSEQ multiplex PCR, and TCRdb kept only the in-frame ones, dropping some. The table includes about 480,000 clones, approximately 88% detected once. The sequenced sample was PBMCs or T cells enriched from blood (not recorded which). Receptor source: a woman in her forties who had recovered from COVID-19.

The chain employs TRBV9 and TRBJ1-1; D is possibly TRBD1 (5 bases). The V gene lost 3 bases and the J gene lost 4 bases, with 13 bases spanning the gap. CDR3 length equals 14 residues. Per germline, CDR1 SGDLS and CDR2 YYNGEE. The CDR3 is CASSAPSGGTEAFF. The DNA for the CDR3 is TGTGCCAGCAGCGCCCCCTCGGGGGGCACTGAAGCTTTCTTT.

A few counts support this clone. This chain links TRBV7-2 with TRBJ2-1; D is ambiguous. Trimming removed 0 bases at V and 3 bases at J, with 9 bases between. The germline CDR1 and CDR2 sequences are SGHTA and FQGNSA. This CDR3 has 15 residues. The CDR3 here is CASSLASNGYNEQFF. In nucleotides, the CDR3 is TGTGCCAGCAGCTTAGCTAGCAATGGCTACAATGAGCAGTTCTTC.

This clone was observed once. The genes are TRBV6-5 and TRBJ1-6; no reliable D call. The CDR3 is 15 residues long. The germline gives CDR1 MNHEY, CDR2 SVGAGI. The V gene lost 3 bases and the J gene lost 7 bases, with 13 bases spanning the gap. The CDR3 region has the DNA TGTGCCAGCAGTTATTCCTGGCGGGGAAATTCACCCCTCCACTTT. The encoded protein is CASSYSWRGNSPLHF.

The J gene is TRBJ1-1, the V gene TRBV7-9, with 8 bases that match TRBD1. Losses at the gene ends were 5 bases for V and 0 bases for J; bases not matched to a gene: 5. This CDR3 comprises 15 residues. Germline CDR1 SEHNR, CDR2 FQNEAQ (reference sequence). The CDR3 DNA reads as TGTGCCAGCAGCGAAGGACAGGGAGTGAACACTGAAGCTTTCTTT. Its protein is CASSEGQGVNTEAFF.

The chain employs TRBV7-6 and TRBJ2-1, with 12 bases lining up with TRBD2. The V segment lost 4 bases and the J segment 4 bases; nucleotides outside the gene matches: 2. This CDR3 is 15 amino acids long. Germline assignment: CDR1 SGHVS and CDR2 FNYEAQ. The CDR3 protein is CASSSTSGSYNEQFF. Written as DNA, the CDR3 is TGTGCCAGCAGCTCGACTAGCGGGAGTTACAATGAGCAGTTCTTC.

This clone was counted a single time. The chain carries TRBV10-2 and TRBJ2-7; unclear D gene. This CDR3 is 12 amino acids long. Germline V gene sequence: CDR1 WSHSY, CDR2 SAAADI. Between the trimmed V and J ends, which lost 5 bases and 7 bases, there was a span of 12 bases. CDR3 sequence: CASSYTATEQYF. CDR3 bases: TGCGCCAGCAGTTACACCGCGACAGAGCAGTACTTC.

The CDR3 nucleotides are TGTGCCAGCAGCTTTACCGGGACAGGGGGCTCTGGGGCCAACGTCCTGACTTTC. Its translation is CASSFTGTGGSGANVLTF. V gene TRBV27 combines with J gene TRBJ2-6, with 11 bases fitting TRBD1. This CDR3 contains 18 residues. Germline V CDR1 and CDR2: MNHEY, SMNVEV (reference sequence). After removal of 6 bases from V and 0 bases from J, the junction contained 7 bases not matched to a gene.

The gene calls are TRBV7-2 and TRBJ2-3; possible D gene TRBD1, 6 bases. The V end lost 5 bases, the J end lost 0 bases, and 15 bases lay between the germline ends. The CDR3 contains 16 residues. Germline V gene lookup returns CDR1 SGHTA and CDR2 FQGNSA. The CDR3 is CASSPRGTTSTDTQYF. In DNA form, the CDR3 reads TGTGCCAGCAGCCCTAGAGGGACAACTAGCACAGATACGCAGTATTTT. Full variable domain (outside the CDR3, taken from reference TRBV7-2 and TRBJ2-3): GAGVSQSPSNKVTEKGKDVELRCDPISGHTALYWYRQSLGQGLEFLIYFQGNSAPDKSGLPSDRFSAERTGGSVSTLTIQRTQQEDSAVYLCASSPRGTTSTDTQYFGPGTRLTVL.

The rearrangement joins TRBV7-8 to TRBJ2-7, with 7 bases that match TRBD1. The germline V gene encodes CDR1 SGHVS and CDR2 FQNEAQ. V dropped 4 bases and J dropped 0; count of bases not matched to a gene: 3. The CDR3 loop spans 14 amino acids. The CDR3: CASSSRDSSYEQYF. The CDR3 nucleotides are TGTGCCAGCAGCTCCCGGGACAGCTCCTACGAGCAGTACTTC.

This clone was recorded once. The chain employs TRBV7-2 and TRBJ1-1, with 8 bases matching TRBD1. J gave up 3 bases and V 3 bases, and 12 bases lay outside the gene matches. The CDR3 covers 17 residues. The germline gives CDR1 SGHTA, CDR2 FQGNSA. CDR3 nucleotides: TGTGCCAGCAGCTTTCCCCTCCCGGACAGGGTGGACACTGAAGCTTTCTTT. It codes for CASSFPLPDRVDTEAFF.

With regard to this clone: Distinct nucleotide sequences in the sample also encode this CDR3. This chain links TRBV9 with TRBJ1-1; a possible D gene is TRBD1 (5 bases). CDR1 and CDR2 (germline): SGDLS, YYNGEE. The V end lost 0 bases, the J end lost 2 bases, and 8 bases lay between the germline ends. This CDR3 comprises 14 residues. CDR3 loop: CASSVAQGNTEAFF. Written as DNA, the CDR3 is TGTGCCAGCAGCGTAGCTCAGGGTAACACTGAAGCTTTCTTT.

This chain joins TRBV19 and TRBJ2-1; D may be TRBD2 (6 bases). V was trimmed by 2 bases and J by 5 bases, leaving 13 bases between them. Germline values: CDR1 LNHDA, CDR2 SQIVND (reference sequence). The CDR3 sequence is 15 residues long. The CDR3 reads CASSISGGPHNEQFF. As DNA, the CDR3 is TGTGCCAGTAGTATAAGCGGAGGGCCTCACAATGAGCAGTTCTTC.

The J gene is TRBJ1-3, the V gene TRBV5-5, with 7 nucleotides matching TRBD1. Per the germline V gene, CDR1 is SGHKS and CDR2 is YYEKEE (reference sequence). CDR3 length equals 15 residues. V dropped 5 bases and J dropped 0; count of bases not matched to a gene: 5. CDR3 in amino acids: CASSSDRSSGNTIYF. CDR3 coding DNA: TGTGCCAGCAGTTCGGACAGGAGCTCTGGAAACACCATATATTTT.

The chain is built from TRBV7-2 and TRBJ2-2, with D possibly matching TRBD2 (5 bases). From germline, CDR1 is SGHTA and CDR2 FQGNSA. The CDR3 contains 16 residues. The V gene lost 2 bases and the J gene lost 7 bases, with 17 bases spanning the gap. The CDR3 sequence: CASSLLLGAAGGELFF. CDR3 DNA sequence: TGTGCCAGCAGCTTACTTCTTGGAGCGGCCGGCGGGGAGCTGTTTTTT.

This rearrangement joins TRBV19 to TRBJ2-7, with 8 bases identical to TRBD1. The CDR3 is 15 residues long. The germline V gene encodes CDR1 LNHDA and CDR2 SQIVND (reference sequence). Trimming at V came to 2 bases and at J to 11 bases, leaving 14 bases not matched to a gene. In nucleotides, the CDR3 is TGTGCCAGTAGTATAACCGGGACAGGTGATTTTTGGAAGTACTTC. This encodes CASSITGTGDFWKYF. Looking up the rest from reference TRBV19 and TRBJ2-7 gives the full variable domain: DGGITQSPKYLFRKEGQNVTLSCEQNLNHDAMYWYRQDPGQGLRLIYYSQIVNDFQKGDIAEGYSVSREKKESFPLTVTSAQKNPTAFYLCASSITGTGDFWKYFGPGTRLTVT.

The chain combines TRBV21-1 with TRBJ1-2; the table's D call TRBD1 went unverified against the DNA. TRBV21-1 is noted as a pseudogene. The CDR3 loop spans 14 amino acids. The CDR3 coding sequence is TGTGCCAGCAGCAAAGTGGGCAGAAACTATGGCTACACCTTC. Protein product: CASSKVGRNYGYTF.

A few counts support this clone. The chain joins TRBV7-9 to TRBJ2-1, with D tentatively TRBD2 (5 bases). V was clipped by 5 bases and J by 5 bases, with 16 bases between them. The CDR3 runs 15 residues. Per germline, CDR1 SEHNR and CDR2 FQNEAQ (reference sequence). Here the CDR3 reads CASSPPAGRDNEQFF. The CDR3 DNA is TGTGCCAGCAGCCCGCCGGCGGGTCGAGACAATGAGCAGTTCTTC.

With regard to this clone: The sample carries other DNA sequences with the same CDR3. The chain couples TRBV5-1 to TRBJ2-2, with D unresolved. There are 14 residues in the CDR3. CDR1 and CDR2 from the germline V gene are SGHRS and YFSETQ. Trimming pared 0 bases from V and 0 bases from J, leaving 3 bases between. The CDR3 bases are TGCGCCAGCAGCTTGGACACGAACACCGGGGAGCTGTTTTTT. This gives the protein CASSLDTNTGELFF.

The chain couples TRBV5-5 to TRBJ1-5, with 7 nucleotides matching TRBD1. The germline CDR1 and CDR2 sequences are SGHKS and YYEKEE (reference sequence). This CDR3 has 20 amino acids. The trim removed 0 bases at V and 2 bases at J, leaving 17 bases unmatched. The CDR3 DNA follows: TGTGCCAGCAGCTTGGTTGAGGGGGCAGTACTCCCAAGCGGCAATCAGCCCCAGCATTTT. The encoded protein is CASSLVEGAVLPSGNQPQHF.

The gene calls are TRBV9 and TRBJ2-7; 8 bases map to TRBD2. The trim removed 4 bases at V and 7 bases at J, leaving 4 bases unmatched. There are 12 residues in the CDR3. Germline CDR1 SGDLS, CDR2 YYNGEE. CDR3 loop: CASSLLAGEQYF. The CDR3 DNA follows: TGTGCCAGCAGCTTATTAGCGGGGGAGCAGTACTTC.

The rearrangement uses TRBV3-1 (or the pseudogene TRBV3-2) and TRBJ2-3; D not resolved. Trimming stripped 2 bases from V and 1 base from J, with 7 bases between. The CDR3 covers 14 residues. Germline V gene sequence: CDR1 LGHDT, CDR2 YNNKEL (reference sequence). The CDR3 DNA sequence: TGTGCCAGCAGCCAAAATTCAGGCACAGATACGCAGTATTTT. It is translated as CASSQNSGTDTQYF.

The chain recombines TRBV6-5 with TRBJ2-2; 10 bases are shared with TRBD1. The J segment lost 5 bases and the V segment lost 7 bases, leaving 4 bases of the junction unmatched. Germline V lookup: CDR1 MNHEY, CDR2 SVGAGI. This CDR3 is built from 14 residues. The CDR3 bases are TGTGCCAGCAAGGGACAGGGGATGACCGGGGAGCTGTTTTTT. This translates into CASKGQGMTGELFF.

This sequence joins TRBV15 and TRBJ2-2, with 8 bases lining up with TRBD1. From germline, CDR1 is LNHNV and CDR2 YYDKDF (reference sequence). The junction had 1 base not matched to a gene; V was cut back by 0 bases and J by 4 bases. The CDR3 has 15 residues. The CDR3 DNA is TGTGCCACCAGCAGAGATACAGGGGGCACCGGGGAGCTGTTTTTT. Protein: CATSRDTGGTGELFF.

This chain's CDR3 is CAISESTGRGYEQYF. The CDR3 DNA is TGTGCCATCAGTGAGTCGACTGGGAGAGGCTACGAGCAGTACTTC. The gene calls are TRBV10-3 and TRBJ2-7, with D tentatively TRBD2 (5 bases). Germline lookup yields CDR1 ENHRY and CDR2 SYGVKD. V lost 0 bases to trimming and J lost 3 bases, with 12 bases between them. CDR3 length equals 15 residues.

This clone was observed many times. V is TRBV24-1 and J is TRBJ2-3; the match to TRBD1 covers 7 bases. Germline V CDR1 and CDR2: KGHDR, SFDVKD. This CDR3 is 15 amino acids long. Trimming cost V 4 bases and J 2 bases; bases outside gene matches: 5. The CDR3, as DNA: TGTGCCACCAGTGACACAGGGGAGCTCACAGATACGCAGTATTTT. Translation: CATSDTGELTDTQYF.